This paragraph covers one TCR beta chain sequence. Antigen specificity is unknown. Replicate sorted-subset PCRs were loaded with approximately 200 ng DNA, about 30,000 T cell genomes. Assay: immunoSEQ multiplex PCR; the TCRdb copy retains only in-frame clones and omits some. The sample yields fewer than 2.5 million clones, over 85% seen once. This specimen comes from a study of shared clonotypes between healthy human individuals. Study background: Three CD4 naive, three CD4 memory, two CD8 naive and one CD8 memory plate were used per donor.

General study results and limits: Larger estimated richness was generally seen in naive subsets than in memory subsets. Rarefaction indicated that sorted-subset sequencing remained incomplete although depth was large.

This clonotype originated in a man aged 18 to 35 in good health. Some clones in this sample may be carry-over from other donors' samples. Sequenced sample: naive CD4+ T cells from PBMCs. Subset here: CD45RA+ positively selected.

DNA of the CDR3: TGTGCCAGCAGCTTAGCGAGGGCCATTGGATCTGGAAACACCATATATTTT. Translated, it gives CASSLARAIGSGNTIYF. This chain links TRBV7-8 with TRBJ1-3; D is ambiguous. The length of the CDR3 is 17 residues. V shed 0 bases and J shed 1 base, with 13 bases lying between them. The V gene's germline CDR1 is SGHVS and CDR2 FQNEAQ.